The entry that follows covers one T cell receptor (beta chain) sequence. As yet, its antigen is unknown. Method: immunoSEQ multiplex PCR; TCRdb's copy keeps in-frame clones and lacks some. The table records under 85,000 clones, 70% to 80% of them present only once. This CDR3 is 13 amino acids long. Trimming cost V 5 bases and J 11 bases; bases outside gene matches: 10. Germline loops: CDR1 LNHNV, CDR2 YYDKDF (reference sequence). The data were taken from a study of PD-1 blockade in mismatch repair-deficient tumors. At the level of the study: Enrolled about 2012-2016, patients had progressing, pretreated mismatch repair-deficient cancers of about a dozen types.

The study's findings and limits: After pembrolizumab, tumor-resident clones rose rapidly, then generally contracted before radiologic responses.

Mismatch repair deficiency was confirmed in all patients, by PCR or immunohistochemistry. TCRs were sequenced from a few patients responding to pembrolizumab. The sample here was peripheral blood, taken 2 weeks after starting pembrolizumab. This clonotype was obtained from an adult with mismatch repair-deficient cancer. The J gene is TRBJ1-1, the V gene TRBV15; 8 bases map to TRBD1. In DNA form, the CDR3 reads TGTGCCACCAGCGTACGCTCGGACAGGGTGGCTTTCTTT. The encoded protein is CATSVRSDRVAFF.